This T cell receptor (beta chain) came from a study of T cells after yellow fever vaccination. Overall study context: In the case of low-cell-number fractions, SMART-Seq v4 Ultra Low Input was used for preparation.

Findings of the study overall: Repertoires sorted by FACS could include abundant clonotypes that are contaminants from the bulk population.

This clonotype has a count of ten or more. Antigen: not known. One end of the junction does not line up with germline, which may come from a read error. Making TCR cDNA involved 5'RACE template switching, which added UMIs and a universal primer site. A single record per CDR3 protein comes from TCRdb applying MiXCR to the 5' RACE reads. The data hold 200,000 or so distinct CDR3 sequences, with approximately 6.3% observed a single time. Germline loops: CDR1 SGHRS, CDR2 YFSETQ. The length of the CDR3 is 15 residues. Sequenced here: CD4+ T cells sorted from PBMCs, sampled on the day of the yellow fever booster vaccination. V usage is TRBV5-1 and J usage is TRBJ2-5; D is unclear. The sequence was obtained from a young man who received the YFV17D yellow fever vaccine. In DNA, the CDR3 is TGCGCCAGCAGATTGGGAACTACCAAACAAGAGACCCAGTACTTC. This sequence encodes CASRLGTTKQETQYF.